This paragraph covers one T cell receptor beta chain sequence. With 5 bases clipped from V and 3 bases from J, the junction kept 6 bases outside the gene matches. Germline values: CDR1 WSHSY, CDR2 SAAADI. The CDR3 totals 15 residues. The sample originates from a study of shared T cell receptors in the human thymus. Some clones are missing from TCRdb's copy, which holds only in-frame ones; the method was immunoSEQ multiplex PCR. The sample contains about 380,000 clones, about 95% of which appear only once. The TCR was taken from a human donor. The sample consisted of thymocytes. This sequence joins TRBV10-2 and TRBJ2-1, with 8 bases lining up with TRBD2. CDR3 coding DNA: TGCGCCAGCAGTCCCCTAGCGGGTTTCTACAATGAGCAGTTCTTC. Translation gives CASSPLAGFYNEQFF.